This T cell receptor beta chain was retrieved from a study of shared clonotypes between healthy human individuals. Clones were sequenced by immunoSEQ multiplex PCR, and TCRdb holds only the in-frame ones, with some missing. Among approximately 330,000 clones, about 73% were seen once, and the ten largest hold 8% to 13%. The CDR3 has 14 amino acids. CDR1 is SGHVS and CDR2 is FQNEAQ in the germline V gene. V lost 5 bases, J lost 3 bases, and 14 bases lay in between. Study-wide results and limits: Generation probabilities were higher for clonotypes shared across all four sorted-subset donors than for unshared ones. Sorted-subset samples were not fully sequenced, rarefaction indicated.

Turning to this clone: The antigen remains undetermined.

This chain connects TRBV7-8 to TRBJ2-7; D might be TRBD2 (5 bases). Sequenced material: memory CD4+ T cells sorted from blood. The subset is: CD45RA-negative fraction. The source of this sequence is a man aged 25 to 40 in good health. DNA of the CDR3: TGTGCCAGCAGCCTCCGGACGGGGATCTACGAGCAGTACTTC. Protein sequence: CASSLRTGIYEQYF.